This is a list of T cell receptor beta chains from one sample in a study of Tregs in tolerant kidney transplant recipients. The method was immunoSEQ multiplex PCR; TCRdb's version includes in-frame clones alone and lacks a portion of them. Of 65,000 or so clones listed, 87% are singletons. Specimen: CD4+ T cells from blood (PBMCs), collected 6 months after the transplant. The receptors come from a human patient who received a combined kidney and bone marrow transplant. Some T cells may be transferred from the graft donor. CDR3s include the opening cysteine and the closing phenylalanine or tryptophan. D genes are given only for firm matches. Clone size is stated in some rows and not others, as once, few, many or a class when expanded.

D: .; V: TRBV5-1; size: .; J: TRBJ2-2; DNA: TGCGCCAGCAGCTTGGACAGGGAAACCGGGGAGCTGTTTTTT; CDR3: CASSLDRETGELFF
D: .; V: TRBV10-3; size: .; J: TRBJ1-2; DNA: TGTGCCATCAACAACCAGAGGACCGGGACTCATGATGGCTACACCTTC; CDR3: CAINNQRTGTHDGYTF
D: TRBD1; V: TRBV19; size: .; J: TRBJ1-2; DNA: TGTGCCAGCAGGGGACAGGGGCATGGCTACACCTTC; CDR3: CASRGQGHGYTF
D: .; V: TRBV7-9; size: .; J: TRBJ2-5; DNA: TGTGCCAGCAGCCTACCCTGGGAGACCCAGTACTTC; CDR3: CASSLPWETQYF
D: TRBD2; V: TRBV5-1; size: .; J: TRBJ2-2; DNA: TGCGCCAGCAGCTTGGAGCCTAGCGGGAGTCCAGCGAACACCGGGGAGCTGTTTTTT; CDR3: CASSLEPSGSPANTGELFF
D: TRBD2; V: TRBV6-1; size: few; J: TRBJ2-7; DNA: TGTGCCAGCAGATCTCTAGCGGGAGAATCCGAGCAGTACTTC; CDR3: CASRSLAGESEQYF
D: .; V: TRBV6-5; size: .; J: TRBJ2-1; DNA: TGTGCCAGCAGTTTAATACAGGGTTACAATGAGCAGTTCTTC; CDR3: CASSLIQGYNEQFF
D: .; V: TRBV6-5; size: .; J: TRBJ2-7; DNA: TGTGCCAGCAAACAGGGTCCCTCCTACGAGCAGTACTTC; CDR3: CASKQGPSYEQYF
D: .; V: TRBV29-1; size: .; J: TRBJ2-3; DNA: TGCAGCGTTGAAAGCTTGAAGGGGGATACGCAGTATTTT; CDR3: CSVESLKGDTQYF
D: TRBD1; V: TRBV28; size: .; J: TRBJ1-4; DNA: TGTGCCAGCAGAGACCCAGGGGGTGAAAAACTGTTTTTT; CDR3: CASRDPGGEKLFF
D: .; V: TRBV18; size: .; J: TRBJ2-7; DNA: TGTGCCAGCTCAACCAAATGGAGACGGCCGAGCTCCTACGAGCAGTACTTC; CDR3: CASSTKWRRPSSYEQYF
D: .; V: TRBV27; size: .; J: TRBJ2-3; DNA: TGTGCCAGAAGAGCGGCTGGCGCGGCTTGGAGGGGCACGCAGTATTTT; CDR3: CARRAAGAAWRGTQYF
D: .; V: TRBV11-3; size: .; J: TRBJ2-2; DNA: TGTGCCAGCAGCTTAGTATCGAACACCGGGGAGCTGTTTTTT; CDR3: CASSLVSNTGELFF
D: .; V: TRBV21-1; size: .; J: TRBJ2-3; DNA: TGTGCCAGCAGCAAAGGCTGGCGGGGGAACTTCACAGATACGCAGTATTTT; CDR3: CASSKGWRGNFTDTQYF
D: .; V: TRBV15; size: .; J: TRBJ1-5; DNA: TGTGCCACCAGCGGACACAGGGAAGGGCAGCCCCAGCATTTT; CDR3: CATSGHREGQPQHF
D: TRBD2; V: TRBV6-5; size: .; J: TRBJ2-1; DNA: TGTGCCAGCAGTTCCGGACTAGCGGTTCCCAATGAGCAGTTCTTC; CDR3: CASSSGLAVPNEQFF
D: .; V: TRBV11-3; size: once; J: TRBJ1-1; DNA: TGTGCCAGCAGCCTAGCGCGGGGGGCTGCTTTCTTT; CDR3: CASSLARGAAFF
D: TRBD1; V: TRBV7-8; size: .; J: TRBJ1-1; DNA: TGTGCCAGCAGCCCCCCACAGGGGGACACTGAAGCTTTCTTT; CDR3: CASSPPQGDTEAFF
D: TRBD2; V: TRBV29-1; size: .; J: TRBJ2-2; DNA: TGCAGCGTTGGGGGACTAGCGGCGAACACCGGGGAGCTGTTTTTT; CDR3: CSVGGLAANTGELFF
D: TRBD1; V: TRBV25-1; size: .; J: TRBJ1-6; DNA: TGTGCCAGCAGTGAAGAGGACAGGGGGACCTATAATTCACCCCTCCACTTT; CDR3: CASSEEDRGTYNSPLHF
D: .; V: TRBV5-6; size: few; J: TRBJ2-1; DNA: TGTGCCAGCAGCTTGGACAGGGTCTCTCTTCAGTTCAATGAGCAGTTCTTC; CDR3: CASSLDRVSLQFNEQFF
D: TRBD2; V: TRBV29-1; size: .; J: TRBJ2-7; DNA: TGCAGCGTTCTGCTAGCGGGAGTCGACTACGAGCAGTACTTC; CDR3: CSVLLAGVDYEQYF
D: TRBD1; V: TRBV6-1; size: .; J: TRBJ1-2; DNA: TGTGCCAGCAGGGGACCAGACAGGGATGGCTACACCTTC; CDR3: CASRGPDRDGYTF
D: .; V: TRBV5-8; size: .; J: TRBJ2-7; DNA: TGTGCCAGCAGCTTGGACAGGGATTGGGACGAGCAGTACTTC; CDR3: CASSLDRDWDEQYF
D: .; V: TRBV18; size: .; J: TRBJ2-3; DNA: TGTGCCAGCTCAACAACGACAGGCACAGATACGCAGTATTTT; CDR3: CASSTTTGTDTQYF